This passage covers 6 T cell receptor beta chains from one sample sequenced in a study of blood T cell repertoires in COVID-19. Clones were read by immunoSEQ multiplex PCR, and TCRdb kept only the in-frame ones, dropping some. Of 200,000 to 250,000 clones listed, around 86% were seen once; the top ten hold 5.5% to 6.5%. Sequencing was done on a sample of peripheral blood. The receptors derive from a man between 60 and 75 years old who had recovered from COVID-19.

The chain carries TRBV13 and TRBJ1-6; no reliable D call. Trimming took off 1 base at V and 4 bases at J, with 8 bases between the two ends. Germline CDR1 reads PRHDT; CDR2 reads FYEKMQ (reference sequence). This CDR3 is 15 amino acids long. CDR3 protein: CASSLDGRYNSPLHF. CDR3 DNA sequence: TGTGCCAGCAGCTTAGACGGGAGATATAATTCACCCCTCCACTTT.

The chain has TRBV9 and TRBJ2-3; D might be TRBD1 (6 bases). This CDR3 region has 15 residues. Trimming removed 3 bases from V and 0 bases from J, with 11 bases in between. Germline V gene data show CDR1 as SGDLS and CDR2 as YYNGEE. CDR3 region: CASSAQGTSTDTQYF. The CDR3 DNA reads TGTGCCAGCAGCGCGCAAGGGACAAGCACAGATACGCAGTATTTT.

This clone was seen once. This sequence joins TRBV2 and TRBJ2-7; D is ambiguous. The V gene's germline CDR1 is SNHLY and CDR2 FYNNEI. The CDR3 length is 14 residues. V was trimmed by 7 bases and J by 0 bases, leaving 13 bases between them. The CDR3 nucleotides read TGTGCCAGCAAGCCGAACGTTCCCTCCTACGAGCAGTACTTC. This sequence encodes CASKPNVPSYEQYF.

V usage is TRBV6-5 and J usage is TRBJ2-7; 8 positions agree with TRBD1. From germline, CDR1 is MNHEY and CDR2 SVGAGI. The CDR3 extends over 14 amino acids. V dropped 6 bases and J dropped 3; count of bases not matched to a gene: 7. CDR3 amino acids: CASSRSTGVYEQYF. CDR3 DNA: TGTGCCAGCAGCCGTTCGACAGGGGTCTACGAGCAGTACTTC.

The CDR3 region has the DNA TGTGCCAGCAGTGAACAAGGACAGGCTAATCAGCCCCAGCATTTT. As protein: CASSEQGQANQPQHF. V usage is TRBV2 and J usage is TRBJ1-5, with 7 bases that match TRBD1. The germline V gene has CDR1 SNHLY and CDR2 FYNNEI. The CDR3 has 15 amino acids. V was clipped by 2 bases and J by 4 bases; unmatched bases: 5.

The chain carries TRBV6-6 and TRBJ1-5; unclear D gene. V lost 3 bases and J lost 7, with 10 bases in between. Looked up from germline, CDR1 is MNHNY and CDR2 is SVGAGI (reference sequence). The length of the CDR3 is 13 residues. Written as DNA, the CDR3 is TGTGCCAGCAGTTATTCCCCGGGGCAGCCCCAGCATTTT. This translates into CASSYSPGQPQHF.